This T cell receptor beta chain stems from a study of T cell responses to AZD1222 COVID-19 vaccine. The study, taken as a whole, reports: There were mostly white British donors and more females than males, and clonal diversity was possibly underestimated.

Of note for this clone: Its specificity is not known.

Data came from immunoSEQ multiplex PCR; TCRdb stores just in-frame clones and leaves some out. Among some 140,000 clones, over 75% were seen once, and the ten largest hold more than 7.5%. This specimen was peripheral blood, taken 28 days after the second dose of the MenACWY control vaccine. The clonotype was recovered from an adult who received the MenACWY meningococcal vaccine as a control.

The CDR3 loop reads CASSLAENHGTDTQYF. For the CDR3, the DNA is TGCGCCAGCAGCTTGGCCGAAAATCATGGGACAGATACGCAGTATTTT. This sequence joins TRBV5-1 and TRBJ2-3; D uncertain. The CDR3 consists of 16 residues. Germline lookup yields CDR1 SGHRS and CDR2 YFSETQ. Trimming took 0 bases from V and 3 from J, leaving 14 bases between them.